This TCR beta chain came from a study of Graves' ophthalmopathy and Graves' hyperthyroidism. Study-level information: Investigators collected peripheral blood at initial diagnosis, before any treatment was given. The study's findings and limits: Ophthalmopathy and stable hyperthyroidism were discriminated by a 13-signature model, with over 85% sensitivity and about 84% specificity.

This CDR3 has 12 amino acids. Losses at the gene ends were 4 bases for V and 6 bases for J; bases not matched to a gene: 3. Germline CDR1 and CDR2: MDHEN and SYDVKM. In this sample, this clonotype turned up many times. What it binds is not known. RNA served as the template for amplifying TCR beta CDR3 regions. A first-round RT-PCR used HTBI primers, followed by a second-round multiplex PCR. TCRdb re-called the multiplex PCR reads with MiXCR, one entry per CDR3 protein. The data contain some 400,000 distinct CDR3 sequences, approximately 20% of them singletons. Sequenced: peripheral blood. This rearrangement joins TRBV28 to TRBJ2-7; 7 bases map to TRBD2. The TCR sequence derives from a woman aged 18-30 years with Graves' ophthalmopathy. CDR3 bases: TGTGCCAGCAGTTGGTCGGGAGGCGAGCAGTACTTC. It is translated as CASSWSGGEQYF.